Listed here are 10 T cell receptor beta chains from one sample, sequenced in a study of T-cell reconstitution after alpha-beta-depleted transplantation in children. Unique molecular identifiers were used to barcode this TCRbeta library. TCRdb re-called the PCR reads through MiXCR, storing one row per CDR3 protein. The table includes some 450,000 distinct CDR3 sequences, 43% detected once. Specimen: PBMCs, collected before TCRalphabeta/CD19-depleted stem cell transplant. These receptors all come from a girl under 10 years old with aplastic anemia, due to receive a stem cell transplant.

In its sample, this clonotype was seen many times. V is TRBV9 and J is TRBJ1-1; D is uncertain. The V end was cut by 0 bases, the J end by 10 bases, with 10 bases between. The CDR3 is 12 residues long. Germline-derived CDR1 and CDR2 are SGDLS and YYNGEE. The DNA for the CDR3 is TGTGCCAGCAGCGTAGAGGGAGACCGAGCTTTCTTT. Its protein product is CASSVEGDRAFF.

This clonotype was seen ten or more times. A much larger clone differs from this one at a single base, so this may be a read error. This chain connects TRBV6-5 to TRBJ1-2, with 7 bases that match TRBD1. This CDR3 is built from 11 residues. V trimming: 10 bases; J trimming: 4 bases; junction bases outside the gene matches: 3. CDR1 is MNHEY, CDR2 SVGAGI, per germline. The CDR3 is CATGTVYGYTF. The CDR3 DNA follows: TGTGCCACCGGGACAGTCTATGGCTACACCTTC.

This chain links TRBV5-1 with TRBJ1-6, with a possible D match to TRBD1 (6 bases). This CDR3 comprises 14 residues. The germline gives CDR1 SGHRS, CDR2 YFSETQ. With 6 bases removed from V and 8 bases from J, the gap between germline ends came to 15 bases. As DNA, the CDR3 is TGCGCCAGCAAGGGGGACCCCTCGGATTCACCCCTCCACTTT. Its translation is CASKGDPSDSPLHF.

Only a few counts were recorded for this clonotype. The chain uses TRBV27 and TRBJ2-5, with 7 bases identical to TRBD1. The CDR3 covers 13 residues. CDR1 and CDR2 from the germline V gene are MNHEY and SMNVEV (reference sequence). Unmatched junction bases numbered 6, after V lost 6 bases and J lost 5 bases. The CDR3 DNA reads as TGTGCCAGCAGCAGACAGGGAGATGAGACCCAGTACTTC. Protein sequence: CASSRQGDETQYF.

This clonotype was counted at least ten times. One end of the junction fails to match germline, which may point to a read error. The V gene is TRBV30, the J gene TRBJ2-3, with 14 bases identical to TRBD2. Germline values: CDR1 GTSNPN, CDR2 SVGIG (reference sequence). The CDR3 contains 13 residues. The CDR3 DNA reads TGTGCCTGGAGTTCGACTAGCGGGAGGGAGAAAGGTTTT. It translates to CAWSSTSGREKGF.

J is TRBJ2-1 and V is TRBV12-3 or TRBV12-4, with D possibly being TRBD2 (6 bases). V shed 5 bases and J shed 3 bases, with 14 bases lying between them. The CDR3 spans 15 residues. The CDR3 reads CASSPSARGYNEQFF. The CDR3 DNA reads TGTGCCAGCAGTCCCTCGGCGCGGGGCTACAATGAGCAGTTCTTC.

This clonotype was counted ten times or more. This chain links TRBV2 with TRBJ2-7; possibly TRBD1 or TRBD2 for D (5 bases each). Germline CDR1 is SNHLY and CDR2 is FYNNEI. Trimming took off 10 bases at V and 3 bases at J, with 19 bases between the two ends. The CDR3 is 14 amino acids. The CDR3: CATRPGREIYEQYF. In DNA, the CDR3 is TGTGCCACTCGACCCGGCAGGGAGATCTACGAGCAGTACTTC.

This clonotype occurred a few times. The chain links TRBV7-2 to TRBJ2-3; TRBD2 agrees at 11 bases. V lost 8 bases to trimming and J lost 4 bases; unmatched junction nucleotides: 8. Germline V lookup: CDR1 SGHTA, CDR2 FQGNSA. This CDR3 comprises 15 residues. DNA for the CDR3: TGTGCCAGCTACCTTAGCGGGAGGGGGGCAGATACGCAGTATTTT. Encoded protein: CASYLSGRGADTQYF.

The genes are TRBV29-1 and TRBJ1-2; 7 bases line up with TRBD1. With V trimmed by 3 bases and J by 4 bases, 14 bases remained unmatched. The germline gives CDR1 SQVTM, CDR2 ANQGSEA. The CDR3 covers 16 residues. CDR3 nucleotides: TGCAGCGTTGAGAACTCCCAGGGGGTTAGGGGCTATGGCTACACCTTC. This translates into CSVENSQGVRGYGYTF.

Ten or more counts support this clonotype. The rearrangement uses TRBV18 and TRBJ2-7; either TRBD1 or TRBD2 may supply D (5 bases each). The CDR3 is 15 amino acids. Germline lookup yields CDR1 KGHSH and CDR2 LQKENI. V shed 6 bases and J shed 5 bases, with 20 bases lying between them. The CDR3 is CASSWRPGPRDEQYF. CDR3 DNA: TGTGCCAGCTCGTGGCGACCGGGACCCAGGGACGAGCAGTACTTC.